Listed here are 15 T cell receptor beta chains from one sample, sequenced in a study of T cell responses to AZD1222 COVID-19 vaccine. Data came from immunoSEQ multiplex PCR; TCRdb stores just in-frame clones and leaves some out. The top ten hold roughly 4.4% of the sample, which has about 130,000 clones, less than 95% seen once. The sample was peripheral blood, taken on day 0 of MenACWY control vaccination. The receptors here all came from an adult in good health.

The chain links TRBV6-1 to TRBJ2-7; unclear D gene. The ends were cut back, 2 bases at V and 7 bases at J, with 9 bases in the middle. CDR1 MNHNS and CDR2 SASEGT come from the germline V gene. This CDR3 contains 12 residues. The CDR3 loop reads CASSEPTFEQYV. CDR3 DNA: TGTGCCAGCAGTGAACCGACTTTTGAGCAGTACGTC.

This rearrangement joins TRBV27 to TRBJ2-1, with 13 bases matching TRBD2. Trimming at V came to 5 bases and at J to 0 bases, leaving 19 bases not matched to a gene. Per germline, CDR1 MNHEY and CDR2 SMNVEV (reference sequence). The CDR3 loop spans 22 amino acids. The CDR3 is CASSQRLVVGTSGTSSYNEQFF. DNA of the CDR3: TGTGCCAGCAGTCAAAGATTAGTGGTCGGGACTAGCGGGACTAGCTCCTACAATGAGCAGTTCTTC.

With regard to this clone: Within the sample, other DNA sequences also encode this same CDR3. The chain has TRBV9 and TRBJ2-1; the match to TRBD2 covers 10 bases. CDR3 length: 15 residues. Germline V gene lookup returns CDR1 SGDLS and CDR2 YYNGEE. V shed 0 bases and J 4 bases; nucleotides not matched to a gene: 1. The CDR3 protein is CASSVGTSGYNEQFF. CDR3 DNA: TGTGCCAGCAGCGTAGGGACTAGCGGTTACAATGAGCAGTTCTTC.

In nucleotides, the CDR3 is TGTGCCAGCAGCTCGGGACCGAGCACAGAAAATGGCTACACCTTC. It codes for CASSSGPSTENGYTF. This chain connects TRBV5-5 to TRBJ1-2, with a tentative D call TRBD1 (5 bases). The CDR3 is made up of 15 amino acids. V lost 3 bases and J 6 bases, leaving 18 bases between the germline ends. The germline V gene encodes CDR1 SGHKS and CDR2 YYEKEE (reference sequence).

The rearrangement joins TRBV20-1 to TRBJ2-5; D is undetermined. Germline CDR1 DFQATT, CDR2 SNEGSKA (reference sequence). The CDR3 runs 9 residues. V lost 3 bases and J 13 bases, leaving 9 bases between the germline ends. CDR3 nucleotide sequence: TGCAGTGCTAGTGATATCGGGTACTTC. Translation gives CSASDIGYF.

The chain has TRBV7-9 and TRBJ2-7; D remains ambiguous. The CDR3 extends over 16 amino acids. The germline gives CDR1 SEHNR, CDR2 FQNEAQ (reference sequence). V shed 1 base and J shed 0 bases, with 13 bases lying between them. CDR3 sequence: CASSLDGQVLSYEQYV. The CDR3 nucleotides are TGTGCCAGCAGCTTAGATGGGCAGGTTCTCTCCTACGAGCAGTACGTC.

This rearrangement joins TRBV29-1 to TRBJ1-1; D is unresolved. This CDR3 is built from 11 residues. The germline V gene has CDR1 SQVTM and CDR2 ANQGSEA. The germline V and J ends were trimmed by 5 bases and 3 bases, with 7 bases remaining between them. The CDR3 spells CSVRRDTEAFF. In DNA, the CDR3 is TGCAGCGTTCGGCGGGACACTGAAGCTTTCTTT.

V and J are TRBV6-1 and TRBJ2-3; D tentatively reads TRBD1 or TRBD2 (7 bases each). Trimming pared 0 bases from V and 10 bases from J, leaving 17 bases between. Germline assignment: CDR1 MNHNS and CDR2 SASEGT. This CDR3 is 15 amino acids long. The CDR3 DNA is TGTGCCAGCAGTGAAGCAACCTGGCAGGGGGGGGCGCAGTATTTT. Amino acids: CASSEATWQGGAQYF.

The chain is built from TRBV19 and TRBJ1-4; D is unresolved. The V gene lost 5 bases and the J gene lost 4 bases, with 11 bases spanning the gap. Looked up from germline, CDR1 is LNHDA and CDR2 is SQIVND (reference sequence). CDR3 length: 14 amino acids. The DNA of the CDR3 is TGTGCCAGTAGTGGGTGGCAAATTAATGAAAAACTGTTTTTT. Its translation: CASSGWQINEKLFF.

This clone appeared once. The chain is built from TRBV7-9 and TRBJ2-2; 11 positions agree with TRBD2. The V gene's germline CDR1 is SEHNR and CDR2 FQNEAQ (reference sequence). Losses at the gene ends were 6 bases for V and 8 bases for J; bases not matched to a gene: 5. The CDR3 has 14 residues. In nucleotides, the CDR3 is TGTGCCAGCAGGACTAGCGGGGACTCAGGGGAGCTGTTTTTT. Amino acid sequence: CASRTSGDSGELFF.

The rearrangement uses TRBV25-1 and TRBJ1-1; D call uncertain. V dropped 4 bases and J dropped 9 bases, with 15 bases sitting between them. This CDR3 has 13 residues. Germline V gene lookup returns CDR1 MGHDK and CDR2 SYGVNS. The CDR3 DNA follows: TGTGCCAGCAGTGCCGGTCAGGAGCGGAAAGCTTTCTTT. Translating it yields CASSAGQERKAFF.

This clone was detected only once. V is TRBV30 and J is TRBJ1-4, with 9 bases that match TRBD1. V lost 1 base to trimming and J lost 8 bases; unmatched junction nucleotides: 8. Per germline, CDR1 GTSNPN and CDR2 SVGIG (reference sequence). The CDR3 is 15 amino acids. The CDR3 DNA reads TGTGCCTGGAGTGGCACCGGGACAGGGACCGAAAAACTGTTTTTT. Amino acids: CAWSGTGTGTEKLFF.

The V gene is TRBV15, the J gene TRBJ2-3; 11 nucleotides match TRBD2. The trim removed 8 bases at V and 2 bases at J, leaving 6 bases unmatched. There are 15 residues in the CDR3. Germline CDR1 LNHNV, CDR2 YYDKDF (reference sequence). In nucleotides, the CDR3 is TGTGCCACCTCCGGGACTAGCGGCGTCACAGATACGCAGTATTTT. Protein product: CATSGTSGVTDTQYF.

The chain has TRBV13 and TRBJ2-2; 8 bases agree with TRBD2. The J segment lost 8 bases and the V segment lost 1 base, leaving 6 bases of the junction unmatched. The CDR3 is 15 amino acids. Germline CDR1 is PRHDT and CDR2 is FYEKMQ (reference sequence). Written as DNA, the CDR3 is TGTGCCAGCAGCTTAGAGCTAGCGGGTACAGGGGAGCTGTTTTTT. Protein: CASSLELAGTGELFF.

The CDR3 here is CASSSGTYIQETQYF. The CDR3 DNA reads TGTGCCAGCAGCTCCGGGACCTATATCCAAGAGACCCAGTACTTC. The V gene is TRBV6-2 or TRBV6-3, the J gene TRBJ2-5, with D tentatively TRBD1 or TRBD2 (5 bases each). This CDR3 has 15 residues. From germline, CDR1 is MNHEY and CDR2 SVGEGT. With 6 bases removed from V and 1 base from J, the gap between germline ends came to 15 bases.